The sequence of this T cell receptor (beta chain) was determined in a study of T cells in Graves' hyperthyroidism and ophthalmopathy. Diagnostic assessment was based on clinical symptoms, serum thyroxine and TRAb, thyroid ultrasound and orbital computed tomography. Germline values: CDR1 DFQATT, CDR2 SNEGSKA (reference sequence). The V end was cut by 2 bases, the J end by 3 bases, with 7 bases between. The CDR3 is made up of 12 amino acids. Amplification targeted TCR beta CDR3 regions from RNA transcripts. Researchers ran a first-round RT-PCR on the TCR CDR3 using the HTBI primer set. One entry per CDR3 protein results from TCRdb running MiXCR on the multiplex PCR reads. Of hundreds of thousands of distinct CDR3 sequences detected, less than 45% appear once; the ten largest clones hold about 7%. This clonotype was picked up many times.

This chain uses TRBV20-1 with TRBJ2-5; D is unclear. The clonotype originates from an adult man with Graves' disease, either hyperthyroidism or ophthalmopathy (not recorded which). Sequencing used peripheral blood or thyroid tissue (not recorded which). CDR3 in amino acids: CSARRREETQYF. For the CDR3, the DNA is TGCAGTGCTAGACGTAGGGAAGAGACCCAGTACTTC.